This T cell receptor (beta chain) was identified during a study of T cells in Graves' hyperthyroidism and ophthalmopathy. Study as a whole: Peripheral blood draws took place at initial diagnosis, ahead of any treatment.

This clonotype was recorded many times. Patients between 18 and 65 years old had hyperthyroidism, newly diagnosed and lasting under 2 months. Clinical symptoms, serum thyroxine and TRAb, thyroid ultrasound and orbital computed tomography were used for the diagnoses. The CDR3 regions of TCR beta were amplified from RNA transcripts. First-round RT-PCR with HTBI primers amplified the TCR CDR3 region. MiXCR, run by TCRdb on the multiplex PCR reads, gives a single entry per CDR3 protein. This sample carries some 370,000 distinct CDR3 sequences, 17% of them seen once, and the ten largest clones take almost 35%. The length of the CDR3 is 14 residues. Germline assignment: CDR1 SGDLS and CDR2 YYNGEE. V was cut by 3 bases and J by 7 bases, with 11 bases left in between.

J is TRBJ1-6 and V is TRBV9; possibly TRBD1 for D (5 bases). The sequencing sample was made of blood. The TCR sequence derives from a woman under 40 with Graves' hyperthyroidism that later progressed to Graves' ophthalmopathy. The CDR3 sequence: CASSEGPTNSPLHF. The CDR3 DNA reads as TGTGCCAGCAGCGAGGGACCCACGAATTCACCCCTCCACTTT.